This T cell receptor (beta chain) originates from a study of T-cell memory formation after mild COVID-19. Study results and limitations: CM and EM subsets held most contracting CD4+ clones; EMRA held CD8+ ones. Cross-reactive memory appears to have joined, as suggested by some responding clones showing up in pre-infection memory.

Germline assignment: CDR1 SEHNR and CDR2 FQNEAQ (reference sequence). CDR3 length equals 13 residues. V lost 4 bases to trimming and J lost 10 bases, with 11 bases between them. Using constant-segment primers, 5'RACE produced TCR alpha and TCR beta cDNA libraries carrying sample barcodes and UMIs. TCRdb re-called the 5' RACE reads through MiXCR, storing one row per CDR3 protein. The sample holds a few hundred thousand distinct CDR3 sequences, 16% seen once. As regards this clonotype: Its antigen is as yet unknown.

This chain links TRBV7-9 with TRBJ1-6, with D unclear. The sequencing input was PBMCs or a T cell subset sorted from them (not recorded which). The origin of this receptor is a man between 18 and 29 years old who had mild COVID-19 (a few samples of this study predate the infection). Cell type and time point are not known. CDR3 region: CASSSWTGSPLHF. In nucleotides, the CDR3 is TGTGCCAGCAGCTCCTGGACCGGGTCACCCCTCCACTTT.